The source of this T cell receptor (beta chain) is a study of blood T cell repertoires in COVID-19. Study-level background: Some COVID-19 samples were acute and others convalescent; all came from the United States, Italy and Spain. Sources were T cells, B-cell-depleted T cells, or PBMCs; the material itself was cDNA or gDNA.

The CDR3 covers 14 residues. Germline CDR1 is GTSNPN and CDR2 is SVGIG (reference sequence). Trimming shortened V by 3 bases and J by 4 bases, and 12 bases separated the two germline ends. Original handling: By means of reference gene primer amplification, nucleated cell counts were estimated. Assay used: immunoSEQ multiplex PCR; TCRdb lists only in-frame clones, some missing. V and J calls and clone size are those listed in that table; D and trimming were worked out from the DNA. This table holds about 120,000 clones, over 70% found once. The receptor comes from a woman in her 70s with acute or convalescent COVID-19. Source material: peripheral blood. The chain employs TRBV30 and TRBJ2-2; tentatively, D is TRBD1 (6 bases). The CDR3 loop reads CAWSTGLSTGELFF. CDR3 DNA sequence: TGTGCCTGGAGCACAGGGTTGAGCACCGGGGAGCTGTTTTTT.